One and the same sample provided the 22 T cell receptor beta chains below, sequenced in a study of T cell repertoires in cytomegalovirus infection. MiXCR was run by TCRdb on the reads, yielding one entry per CDR3 protein. The sample shows fewer than 300,000 distinct CDR3 sequences, roughly 25% of them seen only once. Sequenced material: PBMCs. The receptors here all came from a human donor in good health (CMV status not recorded). Some clones in this sample may be carry-over from other donors' samples.

The chain combines TRBV2 with TRBJ1-4; D call uncertain. CDR1 is SNHLY and CDR2 is FYNNEI in the germline V gene. The CDR3 totals 14 residues. V lost 1 base and J 8 bases, leaving 11 bases between the germline ends. CDR3 bases: TGTGCCAGCAGTGAAGAAAGGGTCGGCGAAAAACTGTTTTTT. It specifies CASSEERVGEKLFF.

This clonotype was found many times. This rearrangement joins TRBV7-2 to TRBJ1-5, with 7 positions matching TRBD1. This CDR3 region has 15 residues. CDR1 and CDR2 (germline): SGHTA, FQGNSA. V gave up 5 bases and J gave up 0 bases; unmatched junction bases: 4. CDR3 region: CASSAGTVSNQPQHF. The CDR3 DNA sequence: TGTGCCAGCAGCGCCGGGACAGTTAGCAATCAGCCCCAGCATTTT. Complete variable domain (other parts from reference TRBV7-2 and TRBJ1-5): GAGVSQSPSNKVTEKGKDVELRCDPISGHTALYWYRQSLGQGLEFLIYFQGNSAPDKSGLPSDRFSAERTGGSVSTLTIQRTQQEDSAVYLCASSAGTVSNQPQHFGDGTRLSIL.

This clonotype occurred many times. CDR3 coding DNA: TGTGCCAGAACCGGGTTAGGCAATGAGCAGTTCTTC. This sequence encodes CARTGLGNEQFF. The chain carries TRBV2 and TRBJ2-1; D call uncertain. Trimming pared 9 bases from V and 6 bases from J, leaving 12 bases between. Germline loops: CDR1 SNHLY, CDR2 FYNNEI. This CDR3 contains 12 residues.

This clonotype was recorded at least ten times. The chain employs TRBV7-2 and TRBJ2-3; TRBD2 agrees at 7 bases. This CDR3 has 15 residues. Germline V gene data show CDR1 as SGHTA and CDR2 as FQGNSA. Trimming at V came to 6 bases and at J to 8 bases, leaving 14 bases not matched to a gene. CDR3 nucleotides: TGTGCCAGCAGTTCTACACTGCGGGAGAAGGGTACGCAGTATTTT. This codes for CASSSTLREKGTQYF.

This clonotype was recorded a few times. The CDR3 is CASSLYRETGYTF. The CDR3 DNA reads as TGTGCCAGCAGTTTATACAGGGAGACTGGCTACACCTTC. This chain uses TRBV28 with TRBJ1-2, with D perhaps TRBD1 (6 bases). The CDR3 is 13 residues long. Trimming left V 1 base short and J 7 bases short, with 10 bases between. Per the germline V gene, CDR1 is MDHEN and CDR2 is SYDVKM.

This clonotype was picked up many times. V is TRBV7-9 and J is TRBJ2-6; tentatively, D is TRBD1 or TRBD2 (7 bases each). The germline CDR1 and CDR2 sequences are SEHNR and FQNEAQ (reference sequence). The CDR3 extends over 18 amino acids. Trimming shortened V by 5 bases and J by 2 bases, and 19 bases separated the two germline ends. The CDR3 reads CASSKTGRGLAGANVLTF. CDR3 nucleotides: TGTGCCAGCAGCAAGACAGGGAGGGGGCTCGCTGGGGCCAACGTCCTGACTTTC.

The table lists this clonotype with a few counts. The chain uses TRBV6-4 and TRBJ2-1, with TRBD1 identical over 7 bases. V lost 7 bases to trimming and J lost 8 bases; unmatched junction nucleotides: 14. Per germline, CDR1 MRHNA and CDR2 SNTAGT. CDR3 size: 15 residues. The CDR3: CASTKNGQVGDEQFF. CDR3 DNA: TGTGCCAGCACTAAGAATGGACAGGTTGGCGATGAGCAGTTCTTC.

In its sample, this clonotype was seen a few times. The CDR3 sequence: CASSVDQGDYGYTF. For the CDR3, the DNA is TGTGCCAGCAGCGTAGACCAGGGGGACTATGGCTACACCTTC. The rearrangement uses TRBV9 and TRBJ1-2; TRBD1 agrees at 7 bases. Losses at the gene ends were 0 bases for V and 3 bases for J; bases not matched to a gene: 2. Germline V gene lookup returns CDR1 SGDLS and CDR2 YYNGEE. The CDR3 sequence is 14 residues long.

This clonotype appeared many times. The chain carries TRBV6-1 and TRBJ2-5, with 15 bases lining up with TRBD2. V shed 9 bases and J 2 bases; nucleotides not matched to a gene: 1. From germline, CDR1 is MNHNS and CDR2 SASEGT. The CDR3 is made up of 14 amino acids. The CDR3 region has the DNA TGTGCCAGTGGACTAGCGGGAGGGCAAGAGACCCAGTACTTC. It codes for CASGLAGGQETQYF.

This clonotype was detected many times. The DNA for the CDR3 is TGTGCCAGCAGCCCCCGACCAGGCGGGAGCCGCCAGACCCAGTACTTC. It translates to CASSPRPGGSRQTQYF. The V call is TRBV7-2, the J call TRBJ2-5, with TRBD2 matching 7 bases. CDR1 and CDR2 (germline): SGHTA, FQGNSA. Germline trimming cut 5 bases from V and 6 bases from J; bases unmatched to any gene: 15. CDR3 length equals 16 residues.

This clonotype was seen at least ten times. The CDR3 DNA reads as TGTGCCAGCAGTCGACAGAGAGACACTGAAGCTTTCTTT. Translation: CASSRQRDTEAFF. The chain links TRBV7-2 to TRBJ1-1, with TRBD1 as a possible D gene (5 bases). Trimming took 6 bases from V and 3 from J, leaving 11 bases between them. CDR3 length: 13 residues. Germline V lookup: CDR1 SGHTA, CDR2 FQGNSA.

The rearrangement joins TRBV7-2 to TRBJ1-1; weak D call: TRBD1 (6 bases). The CDR3 loop spans 14 amino acids. Germline CDR1 SGHTA, CDR2 FQGNSA. V shed 6 bases and J shed 4 bases, with 15 bases lying between them. The CDR3 reads CASRRQAWGTEAFF. The CDR3 nucleotides read TGTGCCAGCAGACGACAGGCCTGGGGCACTGAAGCTTTCTTT. The whole variable domain, remainder taken from reference TRBV7-2 and TRBJ1-1, is GAGVSQSPSNKVTEKGKDVELRCDPISGHTALYWYRQSLGQGLEFLIYFQGNSAPDKSGLPSDRFSAERTGGSVSTLTIQRTQQEDSAVYLCASRRQAWGTEAFFGQGTRLTVV.

J is TRBJ2-3 and V is TRBV6-2 or TRBV6-3, with D unclear. V lost 6 bases and J lost 6, with 13 bases in between. CDR1 and CDR2 from the germline V gene are MNHEY and SVGEGT. This CDR3 contains 13 residues. The CDR3 region is CASSPGARDTQYF. The CDR3 nucleotides read TGTGCCAGCAGCCCAGGCGCACGGGATACGCAGTATTTT.

The chain has TRBV7-2 and TRBJ1-6; D is undetermined. Germline V gene sequence: CDR1 SGHTA, CDR2 FQGNSA. Trimming stripped 1 base from V and 9 bases from J, with 7 bases between. CDR3 length: 13 amino acids. CDR3: CASSLVRSSPLHF. In nucleotides, the CDR3 is TGTGCCAGCAGCTTAGTCCGGAGTTCACCCCTCCACTTT.

This clonotype was seen more than once but under ten times. This sequence joins TRBV6-2 or TRBV6-3 and TRBJ2-7, with 8 bases identical to TRBD2. V lost 7 bases, J lost 7 bases, and 15 bases stayed unmatched. The CDR3 runs to 15 residues. Germline V gene lookup returns CDR1 MNHEY and CDR2 SVGEGT. The DNA of the CDR3 is TGTGCCAGCACCACCTCACTCGGGACTAGGGGGGAGCAGTACTTC. Translating it yields CASTTSLGTRGEQYF.

The CDR3 DNA sequence: TGTGCCAGTGGGGACAACTCCTACGAGCAGTACTTC. Its protein product is CASGDNSYEQYF. The chain links TRBV7-9 to TRBJ2-7; a possible D gene is TRBD1 (6 bases). CDR1 and CDR2 from the germline V gene are SEHNR and FQNEAQ (reference sequence). CDR3 length: 12 amino acids. Trimming stripped 9 bases from V and 0 bases from J, with 9 bases between.

This rearrangement joins TRBV5-1 to TRBJ2-2; D is unclear. V was shortened by 4 bases and J by 7 bases, with 14 bases between the two germline ends. The V gene's germline CDR1 is SGHRS and CDR2 YFSETQ. There are 14 residues in the CDR3. The CDR3 sequence is CASSTDGWSGELFF. The CDR3 nucleotides are TGCGCCAGCAGCACGGACGGGTGGAGCGGGGAGCTGTTTTTT.

The chain uses TRBV19 and TRBJ2-4, with 8 positions matching TRBD1. The CDR3 consists of 15 residues. V shed 5 bases and J 0 bases; nucleotides not matched to a gene: 3. Germline CDR1 is LNHDA and CDR2 is SQIVND (reference sequence). The CDR3 here is CASSPGQVAKNIQYF. Written as DNA, the CDR3 is TGTGCCAGTAGTCCGGGACAGGTAGCCAAAAACATTCAGTACTTC. Drawing the rest from reference TRBV19 and TRBJ2-4, the complete variable domain is DGGITQSPKYLFRKEGQNVTLSCEQNLNHDAMYWYRQDPGQGLRLIYYSQIVNDFQKGDIAEGYSVSREKKESFPLTVTSAQKNPTAFYLCASSPGQVAKNIQYFGAGTRLSVL.

On this clonotype: The junction departs from germline at one end; a sequencing error may be responsible. This sequence joins TRBV6-2 or TRBV6-3 and TRBJ2-1; D is perhaps TRBD2 (5 bases). CDR3 size: 8 residues. Germline CDR1 reads MNHEY; CDR2 reads SVGEGT. DNA for the CDR3: TGTGCCACGGACTGGTCAAACTTC. Translated, it gives CATDWSNF.

The CDR3: CASSVDTDYEQYF. DNA for the CDR3: TGTGCCAGCAGTGTAGACACGGACTACGAGCAGTACTTC. The chain employs TRBV12-3 or TRBV12-4 and TRBJ2-7; D is unresolved. This CDR3 is 13 amino acids long. V shed 5 bases and J shed 3 bases, with 11 bases lying between them.

The DNA for the CDR3 is TGTGCCAGTAGTTCGACCGACAGGCGGCTCTATGGCTACACCTTC. It translates to CASSSTDRRLYGYTF. The V gene is TRBV19, the J gene TRBJ1-2, with a weak D call TRBD1 (6 bases). Germline loops: CDR1 LNHDA, CDR2 SQIVND (reference sequence). The V gene lost 5 bases and the J gene lost 4 bases, with 17 bases spanning the gap. The CDR3 loop spans 15 amino acids.

The gene calls are TRBV6-2 or TRBV6-3 and TRBJ1-1, with a tentative D call TRBD1 (6 bases). With 6 bases removed from V and 0 bases from J, the gap between germline ends came to 11 bases. The CDR3 has 14 residues. Germline lookup yields CDR1 MNHEY and CDR2 SVGEGT. CDR3 sequence: CASRQDSMNTEAFF. CDR3 sequence (DNA): TGTGCCAGCAGGCAGGACAGTATGAACACTGAAGCTTTCTTT.